This T cell receptor (beta chain) was sequenced during a study of blood T cells in healthy people across ages. Points from the study as a whole: From one million sequenced T cells, diversity estimates were lower bounds.

This CDR3 is built from 15 residues. Germline values: CDR1 SGHTA, CDR2 FQGNSA. V was cut by 2 bases and J by 4 bases, with 11 bases left in between. Isolation yielded PBMCs, at least 6 million per sample, in every case. Primed by a sample-barcoded 5' primer and a J-beta primer mix, a second PCR proceeded for about 7 to 11 cycles. MiXCR, run by TCRdb on the 5' RACE reads, gives a single entry per CDR3 protein. The sample lists approximately 810,000 distinct CDR3 sequences, about 30% occurring once. On this clonotype: Antigen: not known. Just one base apart from a much larger clone, this may be a read error.

The specimen was blood. The J gene is TRBJ1-4, the V gene TRBV7-2, with TRBD1 as a possible D gene (5 bases). This TCR derives from a woman aged 80 or older in good health. CDR3 loop: CASSLRRGVNEKLFF. In DNA, the CDR3 is TGTGCCAGCAGCTTAAGGCGGGGGGTTAATGAAAAACTGTTTTTT. The full variable domain, rest sourced from reference TRBV7-2 and TRBJ1-4, is GAGVSQSPSNKVTEKGKDVELRCDPISGHTALYWYRQSLGQGLEFLIYFQGNSAPDKSGLPSDRFSAERTGGSVSTLTIQRTQQEDSAVYLCASSLRRGVNEKLFFGSGTQLSVL.